Below, 8 T cell receptor beta chains from the same sample are listed, as sequenced in a study of blood T cell dynamics during melanoma immunotherapy. As for time point: week 3, after first cycle of checkpoint inhibitor. Clones were sequenced by immunoSEQ multiplex PCR, and TCRdb holds only the in-frame ones, with some missing. This sample has approximately 28,000 clones, with around four fifths found just once. Sequencing used blood, obtained from a patient treated with checkpoint blockade. These receptors were obtained from a human donor with melanoma.

CDR3 region: CASSSLRQTGNTIYF. The CDR3 DNA reads TGTGCCAGCAGTTCCCTCAGACAGACTGGAAACACCATATATTTT. The J gene is TRBJ1-3, the V gene TRBV28, with D possibly being TRBD1 (5 bases). Germline lookup yields CDR1 MDHEN and CDR2 SYDVKM. This CDR3 region has 15 residues. V was clipped by 4 bases and J by 2 bases, with 12 bases between them.

This clone has just one count. This chain links TRBV2 with TRBJ1-1, with no clear D. Germline CDR1 reads SNHLY; CDR2 reads FYNNEI. The germline V and J ends were trimmed by 1 base and 1 base, with 10 bases remaining between them. This CDR3 has 15 amino acids. CDR3 nucleotides: TGTGCCAGCAGTGAAGGAGCACTACCGAACACTGAAGCTTTCTTT. Translation: CASSEGALPNTEAFF.

This chain joins TRBV27 and TRBJ2-6; weak D call: TRBD2 (7 bases). The V end lost 3 bases, the J end lost 0 bases, and 15 bases lay between the germline ends. The CDR3 has 18 amino acids. Germline loops: CDR1 MNHEY, CDR2 SMNVEV (reference sequence). For the CDR3, the DNA is TGTGCCAGCAGTTTTTCGGGGGGCCACCCCTCTGGGGCCAACGTCCTGACTTTC. Its translation: CASSFSGGHPSGANVLTF.

Written as DNA, the CDR3 is TGTGCCAGCTGTCTAGCGGGAGTCCAAGAGCAGTTCTTC. Protein product: CASCLAGVQEQFF. V gene TRBV28 combines with J gene TRBJ2-1; 10 bases line up with TRBD2. Germline V gives CDR1 MDHEN, CDR2 SYDVKM. With 8 bases clipped from V and 10 bases from J, the junction kept 8 bases outside the gene matches. The CDR3 sequence is 13 residues long. Filled out from reference TRBV28 and TRBJ2-1, the complete variable domain reads DVKVTQSSRYLVKRTGEKVFLECVQDMDHENMFWYRQDPGLGLRLIYFSYDVKMKEKGDIPEGYSVSREKKERFSLILESASTNQTSMYLCASCLAGVQEQFFGPGTRLTVL.

This clone was seen a handful of times. This chain joins TRBV19 and TRBJ2-1, with TRBD2 matching over 8 bases. The V gene's germline CDR1 is LNHDA and CDR2 SQIVND (reference sequence). V was pared by 7 bases and J by 10 bases, with 12 bases of the junction left unmatched. This CDR3 is built from 14 residues. The CDR3 bases are TGTGCCAGTACCATGGGGCGGGAGGTCGGAGAGCAGTTCTTC. Its translation: CASTMGREVGEQFF.

The chain carries TRBV7-9 and TRBJ2-7; 9 bases fit TRBD1. The CDR3 runs 14 residues. CDR1 SEHNR and CDR2 FQNEAQ come from the germline V gene (reference sequence). J was trimmed by 1 base and V by 4 bases; bases with no gene match: 2. The CDR3 DNA sequence: TGTGCCAGCAGCTCCGGGACAGGGTCCTACGAGCAGTACTTC. Its translation: CASSSGTGSYEQYF.

The chain links TRBV7-9 to TRBJ2-1, with D unclear. Trimming stripped 6 bases from V and 5 bases from J, with 20 bases between. CDR1 and CDR2 (germline): SEHNR, FQNEAQ (reference sequence). This CDR3 has 16 residues. DNA of the CDR3: TGTGCCAGCAGTCCCGCGTCGACACGTCACGACAATGAGCAGTTCTTC. Protein sequence: CASSPASTRHDNEQFF.

This clone came up a few times. V gene TRBV6-5 combines with J gene TRBJ2-7, with D hard to call. There are 13 residues in the CDR3. Per the germline V gene, CDR1 is MNHEY and CDR2 is SVGAGI. V was pared by 0 bases and J by 6 bases, with 9 bases between. DNA for the CDR3: TGTGCCAGCAGTTACTCTATTAGCCGCGAGCAGTACTTC. The encoded protein is CASSYSISREQYF.